The following is a TCR beta chain sequence with its context. Germline loops: CDR1 SGHNT, CDR2 YYREEE (reference sequence). V lost 3 bases, J lost 3 bases, and 3 bases stayed unmatched. The CDR3 is made up of 16 amino acids. Method: immunoSEQ multiplex PCR; TCRdb's copy keeps in-frame clones and lacks some. The sample records about 130,000 clones, about 88% being singletons. The sample originates from a study of control samples from healthy donors and cancer patients. The chain links TRBV5-4 to TRBJ2-2; 12 bases match TRBD2. Sequenced: blood. The clonotype comes from a young man in good health. The CDR3 nucleotides are TGTGCCAGCAGCTCGAGACTAGCGGGAGACACCGGGGAGCTGTTTTTT. It is translated as CASSSRLAGDTGELFF.